Following are 8 T cell receptor beta chains from one sample sequenced in a study of control samples from healthy donors and cancer patients. The assay was immunoSEQ multiplex PCR, and TCRdb's table has in-frame clones only and misses some. There are approximately 170,000 clones in the sample; 90% to 95% occur only once, and roughly 0.64% lies in the top ten. Material for sequencing was blood. These receptors came from a woman aged 30 to 39 in good health.

The rearrangement uses TRBV9 and TRBJ1-6; D is ambiguous. Trimming left V 0 bases short and J 6 bases short, with 10 bases between. Looked up from germline, CDR1 is SGDLS and CDR2 is YYNGEE. CDR3 size: 15 residues. The CDR3 reads CASSVGPEPNSPLHF. The DNA of the CDR3 is TGTGCCAGCAGCGTAGGTCCAGAACCTAATTCACCCCTCCACTTT. Based on the CDR3 plus reference TRBV9 and TRBJ1-6, the full variable domain is DSGVTQTPKHLITATGQRVTLRCSPRSGDLSVYWYQQSLDQGLQFLIQYYNGEERAKGNILERFSAQQFPDLHSELNLSSLELGDSALYFCASSVGPEPNSPLHFGNGTRLTVT.

About this clone itself: In the same sample, other DNA sequences code for this CDR3. The chain employs TRBV6-5 and TRBJ1-1; 7 nucleotides match TRBD1. Germline V lookup: CDR1 MNHEY, CDR2 SVGAGI. The V and J ends lost 2 bases and 8 bases, in that order; junction bases with no gene match: 8. CDR3 length: 14 residues. CDR3 sequence reads: CASSYGGTDSEAFF. CDR3 DNA sequence: TGTGCCAGCAGTTACGGAGGGACAGACTCCGAAGCTTTCTTT.

The chain joins TRBV5-4 to TRBJ2-5, with D perhaps TRBD1 or TRBD2 (5 bases each). Trimming stripped 4 bases from V and 4 bases from J, with 11 bases between. Looked up from germline, CDR1 is SGHNT and CDR2 is YYREEE (reference sequence). This CDR3 is built from 13 residues. This CDR3 reads CASSRDRGETQYF. The DNA for the CDR3 is TGTGCCAGCAGCCGGGACCGAGGAGAGACCCAGTACTTC.

V and J are TRBV30 and TRBJ1-1, with 7 bases matching TRBD1. Trimming cost V 0 bases and J 7 bases; bases outside gene matches: 20. This CDR3 has 18 residues. Germline V gene lookup returns CDR1 GTSNPN and CDR2 SVGIG (reference sequence). The CDR3 DNA is TGTGCCTGGAGTGTTACAAGCTCCGGGACAGCGGGGGACCTTGAAGCTTTCTTT. Translating it yields CAWSVTSSGTAGDLEAFF.

This clone occurred once. The chain has TRBV2 and TRBJ1-2; D remains unclear. The germline V gene has CDR1 SNHLY and CDR2 FYNNEI. V lost 4 bases, J lost 2 bases, and 8 bases lay in between. This CDR3 spans 13 amino acids. The CDR3 spells CASSVQGNYGYTF. The DNA of the CDR3 is TGTGCCAGCAGTGTGCAAGGAAACTATGGCTACACCTTC.

The rearrangement links TRBV29-1 to TRBJ2-3; TRBD1 matches at 9 bases. There are 14 residues in the CDR3. Germline trimming cut 6 bases from V and 0 bases from J; bases unmatched to any gene: 4. Per germline, CDR1 SQVTM and CDR2 ANQGSEA. CDR3 sequence: CSVGDRASTDTQYF. Here the CDR3 DNA reads TGCAGCGTGGGGGACAGGGCTAGCACAGATACGCAGTATTTT.

V is TRBV5-1 and J is TRBJ2-7; 12 positions match TRBD1. The V and J ends lost 4 bases and 6 bases, in that order; junction bases with no gene match: 11. This CDR3 has 16 amino acids. Germline V CDR1 and CDR2: SGHRS, YFSETQ. CDR3 DNA: TGCGCCAGCAGCGAACTCCCGGGACAGGGGGCTCTCGAGCAGTACTTC. The encoded protein is CASSELPGQGALEQYF.

This chain joins TRBV7-7 and TRBJ2-5, with 10 positions matching TRBD2. V lost 5 bases to trimming and J lost 2 bases; unmatched junction nucleotides: 11. Germline CDR1 SSHAT, CDR2 FNYEAQ (reference sequence). The CDR3 spans 17 residues. DNA of the CDR3: TGTGCCAGCAGCCCCTCCCAAGCGGGAGGGTTACAAGAGACCCAGTACTTC. Translated: CASSPSQAGGLQETQYF. The whole variable domain, remainder taken from reference TRBV7-7 and TRBJ2-5, is GAGVSQSPRYKVTKRGQDVTLRCDPISSHATLYWYQQALGQGPEFLTYFNYEAQPDKSGLPSDRFSAERPEGSISTLTIQRTEQRDSAMYRCASSPSQAGGLQETQYFGPGTRLLVL.